This record looks at one T cell receptor beta chain sequence and its context. Its specificity is unknown. The TCR beta cDNA libraries carried unique molecular identifiers. TCRdb passed the PCR reads through MiXCR, listing each CDR3 protein once. Counted here are about 210,000 distinct CDR3 sequences, 29% occurring once; the ten biggest clones make up around 3.2%. V lost 3 bases, J lost 0 bases, and 3 bases stayed unmatched. The germline gives CDR1 MDHEN, CDR2 SYDVKM. The CDR3 is made up of 16 amino acids. The sample belongs to a study of post-analysis software for immune sequencing data. Study details: The courses of disease that were included comprised relapsing-remitting, secondary progressive and progressive-relapsing multiple sclerosis. Study-wide results and caveats: Compared with controls, patients had more of five TRBV segments, including TRBV5-6, TRBV5-1 and TRBV20-1. Controls significantly exceeded multiple sclerosis patients in normalized Chao1 diversity.

The receptor was derived from a girl aged 2-17 years with multiple sclerosis. V gene TRBV28 combines with J gene TRBJ2-5, with 11 bases aligning to TRBD1. Material: blood. CDR3 nucleotides: TGTGCCAGCAGTTTTAGGACAGGGGGCCACCAAGAGACCCAGTACTTC. Amino acid sequence: CASSFRTGGHQETQYF.